The clone carrying this T cell receptor (beta chain) was seen a handful of times. Its target is not known. Targeted sequencing depth ranged from 1 in 200,000 to 1 in 1 million T cells. Clones were read by immunoSEQ multiplex PCR, and TCRdb kept only the in-frame ones, dropping some. The repertoire has about 40,000 clones, around 67% of them found once; the top ten carry about 6.8%. These data are taken from a study of cytotoxic CD8 clonotypes in ibrutinib-treated CLL. Looking at the study overall: The taking of response samples occurred after a median approximately twelve months of treatment, with a range of 6 to 36.

General observations from the study: Clonality rose at ibrutinib response and fell back toward baseline at progression.

CDR1 is SGHVS and CDR2 is FNYEAQ in the germline V gene. The V and J ends lost 1 base and 1 base respectively, with 10 bases between them. The CDR3 is 15 residues long. Sequencing was performed on PBMCs, taken at disease progression, from a patient treated with ibrutinib. The chain recombines TRBV7-6 with TRBJ1-1; maybe TRBD1 (5 bases). The TCR originated in a human donor with chronic lymphocytic leukemia. CDR3 in DNA: TGTGCCAGCAGCTTAGTGGCAGGGTCGAACACTGAAGCTTTCTTT. It is translated as CASSLVAGSNTEAFF.